The entry below gives a single TCR beta chain sequence along with its context. The antigen is unknown. These data belong to a study of CD8 T cells in ankylosing spondylitis. Study-wide findings and caveats: Earlier work had already found some motif variants in reactive arthritis synovial fluid and blood. Among TCR beta sequences, a motif of eight highly homologous variants appeared characteristic of ankylosing spondylitis blood.

Germline CDR1 LNHNV, CDR2 YYDKDF (reference sequence). This CDR3 comprises 15 residues. Between the trimmed V and J ends, which lost 4 bases and 2 bases, there was a span of 14 bases. Quantitative molecular-barcoded 5'-RACE generated the TCR beta libraries. TCRdb called the 5' RACE reads again in MiXCR, with one record for every CDR3 protein. The sample includes about 840,000 distinct CDR3 sequences, about an eighth of them seen just once. Input material: blood, either unsorted or a sorted T cell fraction (not recorded which). This clonotype was obtained from a male donor with ankylosing spondylitis. The J gene is TRBJ1-2, the V gene TRBV15, with D possibly being TRBD1 (5 bases). The CDR3 protein is CATSTGLTDNYGYTF. The CDR3 coding sequence is TGTGCCACCAGCACCGGATTGACAGACAACTATGGCTACACCTTC.